This T cell receptor beta chain was sequenced in a study of human T cells and chemical hapten exposure. Broader study findings: Donors' alopecia may make their immune response differ from healthy people's. Relative to controls, expanded TCRs formed significantly more large CDR3 similarity clusters.

Time point reported: patch test 2, 6 weeks after DPC sensitization. Documented treatment: therapeutic diphenylcyclopropenone sensitization with weekly scalp DPC. MiXCR was run by TCRdb on the RACE reads, yielding one entry per CDR3 protein. The sample comprises some 90,000 distinct CDR3 sequences, about an eighth of which are singletons, and approximately 3.4% rests with the top ten. The CDR3 has 14 residues. V dropped 7 bases and J dropped 8; count of bases not matched to a gene: 10. Germline CDR1 MNHEY, CDR2 SMNVEV (reference sequence). Turning to this clonotype: Its specificity is unknown.

The V gene is TRBV27, the J gene TRBJ1-4; TRBD1 matches 7 bases. This clonotype was obtained from a woman between 40 and 55 years old with alopecia areata. Some clones in this sample may be carry-over from other donors' samples. Source: whole blood, taken in connection with sensitization to the hapten diphenylcyclopropenone (DPC). The CDR3 here is CASTGGGAGEKLFF. The CDR3 nucleotides are TGTGCCAGCACAGGGGGGGGCGCTGGAGAAAAACTGTTTTTT.